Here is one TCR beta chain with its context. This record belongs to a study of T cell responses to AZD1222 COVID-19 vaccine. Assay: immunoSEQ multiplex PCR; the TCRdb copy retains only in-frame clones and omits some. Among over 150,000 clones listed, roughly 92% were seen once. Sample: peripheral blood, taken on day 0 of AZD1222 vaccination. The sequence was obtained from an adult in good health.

DNA of the CDR3: TGTGCCAGTAGTTACGGGACAGTCCGAATAGGCAATCAGCCCCAGCATTTT. Translating gives CASSYGTVRIGNQPQHF. V gene TRBV19 combines with J gene TRBJ1-5; 7 nucleotides match TRBD1. Unmatched junction bases numbered 12, after V lost 5 bases and J lost 2 bases. The CDR3 length is 17 residues. Germline V gives CDR1 LNHDA, CDR2 SQIVND (reference sequence).